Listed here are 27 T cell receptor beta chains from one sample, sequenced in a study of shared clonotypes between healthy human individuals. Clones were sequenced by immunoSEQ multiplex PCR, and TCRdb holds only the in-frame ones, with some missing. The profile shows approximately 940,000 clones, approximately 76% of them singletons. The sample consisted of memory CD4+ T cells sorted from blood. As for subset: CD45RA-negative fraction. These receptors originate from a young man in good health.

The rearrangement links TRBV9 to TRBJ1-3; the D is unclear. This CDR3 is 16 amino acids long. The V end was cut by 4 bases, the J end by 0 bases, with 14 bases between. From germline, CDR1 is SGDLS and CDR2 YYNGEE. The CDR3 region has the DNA TGTGCCAGCAGCCCCAGGACCGACAACTCTGGAAACACCATATATTTT. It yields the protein CASSPRTDNSGNTIYF.

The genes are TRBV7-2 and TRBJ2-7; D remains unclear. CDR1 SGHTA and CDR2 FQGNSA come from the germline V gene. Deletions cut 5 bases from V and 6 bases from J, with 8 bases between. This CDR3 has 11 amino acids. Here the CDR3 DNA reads TGTGCCAGCAGCGTGGCTCGCGAGCAGTACTTC. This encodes CASSVAREQYF.

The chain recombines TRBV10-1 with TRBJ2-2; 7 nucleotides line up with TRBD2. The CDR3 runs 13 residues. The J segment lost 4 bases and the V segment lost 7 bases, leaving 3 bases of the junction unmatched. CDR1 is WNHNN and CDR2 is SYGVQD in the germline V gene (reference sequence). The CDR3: CASTAGTTGELFF. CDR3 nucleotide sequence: TGCGCCAGCACAGCGGGAACCACCGGGGAGCTGTTTTTT.

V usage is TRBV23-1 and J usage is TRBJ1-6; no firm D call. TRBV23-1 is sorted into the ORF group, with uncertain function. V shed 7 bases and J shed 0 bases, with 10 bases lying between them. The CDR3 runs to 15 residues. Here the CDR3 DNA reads TGCGCCAGCACCGGGCGGAGCTCCTATAATTCACCCCTCCACTTT. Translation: CASTGRSSYNSPLHF.

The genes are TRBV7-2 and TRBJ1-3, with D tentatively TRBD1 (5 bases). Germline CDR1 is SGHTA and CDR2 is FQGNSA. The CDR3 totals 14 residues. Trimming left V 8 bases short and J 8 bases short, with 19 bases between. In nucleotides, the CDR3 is TGTGCCAGCCACCCGCGGGGGATCGTGGACACCATATATTTT. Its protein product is CASHPRGIVDTIYF.

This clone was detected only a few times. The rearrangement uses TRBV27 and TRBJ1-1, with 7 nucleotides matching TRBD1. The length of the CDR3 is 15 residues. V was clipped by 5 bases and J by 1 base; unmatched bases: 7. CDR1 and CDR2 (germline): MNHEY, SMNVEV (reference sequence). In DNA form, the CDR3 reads TGTGCCAGCAGTCTTGACAGGGTCCCGAACACTGAAGCTTTCTTT. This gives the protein CASSLDRVPNTEAFF.

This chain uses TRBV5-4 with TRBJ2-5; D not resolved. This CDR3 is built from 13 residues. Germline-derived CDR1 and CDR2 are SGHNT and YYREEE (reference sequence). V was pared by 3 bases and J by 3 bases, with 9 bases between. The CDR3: CASSSQDEETQYF. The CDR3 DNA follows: TGTGCCAGCAGCTCCCAGGACGAAGAGACCCAGTACTTC.

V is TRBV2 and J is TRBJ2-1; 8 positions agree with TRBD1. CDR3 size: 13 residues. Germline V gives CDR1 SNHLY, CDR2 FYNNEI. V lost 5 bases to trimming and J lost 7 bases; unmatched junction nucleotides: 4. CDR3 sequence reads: CASSWTGWNEQFF. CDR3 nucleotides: TGTGCCAGCAGTTGGACAGGGTGGAATGAGCAGTTCTTC.

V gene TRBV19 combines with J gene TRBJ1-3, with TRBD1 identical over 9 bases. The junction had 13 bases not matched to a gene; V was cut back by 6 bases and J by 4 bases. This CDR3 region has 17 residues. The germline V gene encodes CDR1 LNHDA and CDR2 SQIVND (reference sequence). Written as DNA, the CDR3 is TGTGCCAGTAGCAGGAGCGGGACAGGGACGGGAGGAAACACCATATATTTT. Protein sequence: CASSRSGTGTGGNTIYF.

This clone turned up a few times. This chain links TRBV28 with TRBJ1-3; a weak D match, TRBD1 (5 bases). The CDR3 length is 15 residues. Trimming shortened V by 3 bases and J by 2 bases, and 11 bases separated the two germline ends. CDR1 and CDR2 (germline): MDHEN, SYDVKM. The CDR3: CASSFRGGAGNTIYF. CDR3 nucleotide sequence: TGTGCCAGCAGTTTTCGGGGAGGGGCTGGAAACACCATATATTTT.

CDR3 region: CASSPEGLNLGEQFF. The CDR3 coding sequence is TGTGCCAGCAGCCCCGAAGGCCTTAACTTAGGTGAGCAGTTCTTC. The rearrangement uses TRBV9 and TRBJ2-1; D is uncertain. Germline-derived CDR1 and CDR2 are SGDLS and YYNGEE. The V end was cut by 4 bases, the J end by 9 bases, with 20 bases between. This CDR3 contains 15 residues.

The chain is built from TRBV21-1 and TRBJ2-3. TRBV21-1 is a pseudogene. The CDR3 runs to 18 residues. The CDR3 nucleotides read TGTGCCAGCAGCATAGAAGGGGACGAGGGTGGTAGCACAGATACGCAGTATTTT. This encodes CASSIEGDEGGSTDTQYF.

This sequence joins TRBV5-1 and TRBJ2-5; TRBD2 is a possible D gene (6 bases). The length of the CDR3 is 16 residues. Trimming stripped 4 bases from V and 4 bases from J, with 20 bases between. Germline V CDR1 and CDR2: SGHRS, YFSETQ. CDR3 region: CASSPGRLSQGETQYF. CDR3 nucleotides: TGCGCCAGCAGCCCTGGGAGGTTGTCCCAGGGAGAGACCCAGTACTTC. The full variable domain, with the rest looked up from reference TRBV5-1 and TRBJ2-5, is KAGVTQTPRYLIKTRGQQVTLSCSPISGHRSVSWYQQTPGQGLQFLFEYFSETQRNKGNFPGRFSGRQFSNSRSEMNVSTLELGDSALYLCASSPGRLSQGETQYFGPGTRLLVL.

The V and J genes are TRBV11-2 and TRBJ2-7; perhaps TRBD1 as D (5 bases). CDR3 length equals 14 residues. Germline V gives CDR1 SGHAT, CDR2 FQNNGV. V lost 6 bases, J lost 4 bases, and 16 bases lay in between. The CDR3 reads CASSTGPGSYEQYF. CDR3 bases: TGTGCCAGCAGTACAGGACCGGGTTCTTACGAGCAGTACTTC.

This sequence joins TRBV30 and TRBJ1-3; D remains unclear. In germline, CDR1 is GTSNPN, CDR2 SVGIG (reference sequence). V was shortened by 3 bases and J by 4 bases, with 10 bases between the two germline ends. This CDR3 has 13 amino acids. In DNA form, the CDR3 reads TGTGCCTGGAGCGCCGTCTCAGGAAACACCATATATTTT. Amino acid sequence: CAWSAVSGNTIYF. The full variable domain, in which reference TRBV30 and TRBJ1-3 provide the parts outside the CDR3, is SQTIHQWPATLVQPVGSPLSLECTVEGTSNPNLYWYRQAAGRGLQLLFYSVGIGQISSEVPQNLSASRPQDRQFILSSKKLLLSDSGFYLCAWSAVSGNTIYFGEGSWLTVV.

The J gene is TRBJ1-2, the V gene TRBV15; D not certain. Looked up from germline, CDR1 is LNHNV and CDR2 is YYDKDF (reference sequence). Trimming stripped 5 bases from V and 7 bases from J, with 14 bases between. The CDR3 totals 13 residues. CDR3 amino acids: CATSEDGRSGYTF. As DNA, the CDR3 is TGTGCCACCAGCGAAGACGGACGTAGTGGCTACACCTTC.

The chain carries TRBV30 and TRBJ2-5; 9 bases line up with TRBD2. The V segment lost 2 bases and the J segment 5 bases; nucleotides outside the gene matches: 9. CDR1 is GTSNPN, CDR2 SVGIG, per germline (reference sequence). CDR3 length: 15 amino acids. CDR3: CAWSKPSGTMETQYF. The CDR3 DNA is TGTGCCTGGAGTAAACCTAGCGGGACCATGGAGACCCAGTACTTC.

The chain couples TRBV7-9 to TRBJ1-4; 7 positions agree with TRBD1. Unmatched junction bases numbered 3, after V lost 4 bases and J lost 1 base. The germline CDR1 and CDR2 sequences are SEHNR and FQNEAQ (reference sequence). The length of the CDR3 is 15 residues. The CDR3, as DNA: TGTGCCAGCAGCTGGTACAGGGGAACTAATGAAAAACTGTTTTTT. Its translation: CASSWYRGTNEKLFF.

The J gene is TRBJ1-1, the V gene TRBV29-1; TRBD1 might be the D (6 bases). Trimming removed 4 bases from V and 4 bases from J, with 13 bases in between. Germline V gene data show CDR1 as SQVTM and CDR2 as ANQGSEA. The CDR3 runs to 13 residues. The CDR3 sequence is CSVVGRGGTEAFF. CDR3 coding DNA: TGCAGCGTTGTAGGCAGGGGAGGCACTGAAGCTTTCTTT.

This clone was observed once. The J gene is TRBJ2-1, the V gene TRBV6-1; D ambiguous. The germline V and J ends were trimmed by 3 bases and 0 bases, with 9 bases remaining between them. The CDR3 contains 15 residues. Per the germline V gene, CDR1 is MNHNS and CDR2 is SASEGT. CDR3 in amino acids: CASSETMSSYNEQFF. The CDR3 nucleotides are TGTGCCAGCAGTGAGACGATGAGCTCCTACAATGAGCAGTTCTTC.

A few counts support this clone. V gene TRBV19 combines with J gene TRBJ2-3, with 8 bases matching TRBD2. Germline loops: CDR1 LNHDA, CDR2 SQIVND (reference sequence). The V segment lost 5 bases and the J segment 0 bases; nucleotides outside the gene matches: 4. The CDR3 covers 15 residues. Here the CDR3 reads CASSATSGSTDTQYF. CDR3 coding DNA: TGTGCCAGTAGTGCTACTAGCGGTAGCACAGATACGCAGTATTTT.

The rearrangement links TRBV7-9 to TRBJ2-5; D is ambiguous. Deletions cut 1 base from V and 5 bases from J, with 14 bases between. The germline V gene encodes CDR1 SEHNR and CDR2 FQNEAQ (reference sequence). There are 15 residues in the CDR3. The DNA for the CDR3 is TGTGCCAGCAGCTTAGTGTCCACTTTGGGTGAGACCCAGTACTTC. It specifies CASSLVSTLGETQYF.

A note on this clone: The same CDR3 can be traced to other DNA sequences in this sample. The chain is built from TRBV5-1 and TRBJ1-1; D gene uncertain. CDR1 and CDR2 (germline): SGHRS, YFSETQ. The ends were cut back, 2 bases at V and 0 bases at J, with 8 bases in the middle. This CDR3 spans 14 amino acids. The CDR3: CASSFGTMNTEAFF. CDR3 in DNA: TGCGCCAGCAGCTTTGGTACCATGAACACTGAAGCTTTCTTT. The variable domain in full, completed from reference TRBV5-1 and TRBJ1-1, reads KAGVTQTPRYLIKTRGQQVTLSCSPISGHRSVSWYQQTPGQGLQFLFEYFSETQRNKGNFPGRFSGRQFSNSRSEMNVSTLELGDSALYLCASSFGTMNTEAFFGQGTRLTVV.

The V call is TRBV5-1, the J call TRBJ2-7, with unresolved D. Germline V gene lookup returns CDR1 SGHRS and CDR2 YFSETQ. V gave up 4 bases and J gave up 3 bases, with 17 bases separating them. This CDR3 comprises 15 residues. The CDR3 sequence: CASSPLSEPYYEQYF. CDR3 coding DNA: TGCGCCAGCAGCCCCCTTTCGGAGCCCTACTACGAGCAGTACTTC.

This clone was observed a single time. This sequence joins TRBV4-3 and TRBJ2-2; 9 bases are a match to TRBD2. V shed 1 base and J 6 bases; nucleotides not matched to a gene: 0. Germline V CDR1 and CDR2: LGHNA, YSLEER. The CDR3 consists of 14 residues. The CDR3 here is CASSQGLAAGELFF. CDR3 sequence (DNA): TGCGCCAGCAGCCAAGGACTAGCGGCCGGGGAGCTGTTTTTT.

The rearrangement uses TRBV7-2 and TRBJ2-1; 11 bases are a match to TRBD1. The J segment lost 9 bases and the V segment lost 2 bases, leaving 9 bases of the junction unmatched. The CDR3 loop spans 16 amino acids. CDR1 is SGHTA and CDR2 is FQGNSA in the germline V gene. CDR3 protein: CASSLSGTGGSGEQFF. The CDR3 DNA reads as TGTGCCAGCAGCTTAAGTGGGACAGGGGGGTCTGGTGAGCAGTTCTTC.

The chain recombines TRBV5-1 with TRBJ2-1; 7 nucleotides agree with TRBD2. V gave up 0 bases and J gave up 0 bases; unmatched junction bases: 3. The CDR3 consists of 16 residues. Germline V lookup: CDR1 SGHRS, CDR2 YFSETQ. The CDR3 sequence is CASSLDGGSSYNEQFF. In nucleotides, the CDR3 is TGCGCCAGCAGCTTGGATGGCGGGAGCTCCTACAATGAGCAGTTCTTC.